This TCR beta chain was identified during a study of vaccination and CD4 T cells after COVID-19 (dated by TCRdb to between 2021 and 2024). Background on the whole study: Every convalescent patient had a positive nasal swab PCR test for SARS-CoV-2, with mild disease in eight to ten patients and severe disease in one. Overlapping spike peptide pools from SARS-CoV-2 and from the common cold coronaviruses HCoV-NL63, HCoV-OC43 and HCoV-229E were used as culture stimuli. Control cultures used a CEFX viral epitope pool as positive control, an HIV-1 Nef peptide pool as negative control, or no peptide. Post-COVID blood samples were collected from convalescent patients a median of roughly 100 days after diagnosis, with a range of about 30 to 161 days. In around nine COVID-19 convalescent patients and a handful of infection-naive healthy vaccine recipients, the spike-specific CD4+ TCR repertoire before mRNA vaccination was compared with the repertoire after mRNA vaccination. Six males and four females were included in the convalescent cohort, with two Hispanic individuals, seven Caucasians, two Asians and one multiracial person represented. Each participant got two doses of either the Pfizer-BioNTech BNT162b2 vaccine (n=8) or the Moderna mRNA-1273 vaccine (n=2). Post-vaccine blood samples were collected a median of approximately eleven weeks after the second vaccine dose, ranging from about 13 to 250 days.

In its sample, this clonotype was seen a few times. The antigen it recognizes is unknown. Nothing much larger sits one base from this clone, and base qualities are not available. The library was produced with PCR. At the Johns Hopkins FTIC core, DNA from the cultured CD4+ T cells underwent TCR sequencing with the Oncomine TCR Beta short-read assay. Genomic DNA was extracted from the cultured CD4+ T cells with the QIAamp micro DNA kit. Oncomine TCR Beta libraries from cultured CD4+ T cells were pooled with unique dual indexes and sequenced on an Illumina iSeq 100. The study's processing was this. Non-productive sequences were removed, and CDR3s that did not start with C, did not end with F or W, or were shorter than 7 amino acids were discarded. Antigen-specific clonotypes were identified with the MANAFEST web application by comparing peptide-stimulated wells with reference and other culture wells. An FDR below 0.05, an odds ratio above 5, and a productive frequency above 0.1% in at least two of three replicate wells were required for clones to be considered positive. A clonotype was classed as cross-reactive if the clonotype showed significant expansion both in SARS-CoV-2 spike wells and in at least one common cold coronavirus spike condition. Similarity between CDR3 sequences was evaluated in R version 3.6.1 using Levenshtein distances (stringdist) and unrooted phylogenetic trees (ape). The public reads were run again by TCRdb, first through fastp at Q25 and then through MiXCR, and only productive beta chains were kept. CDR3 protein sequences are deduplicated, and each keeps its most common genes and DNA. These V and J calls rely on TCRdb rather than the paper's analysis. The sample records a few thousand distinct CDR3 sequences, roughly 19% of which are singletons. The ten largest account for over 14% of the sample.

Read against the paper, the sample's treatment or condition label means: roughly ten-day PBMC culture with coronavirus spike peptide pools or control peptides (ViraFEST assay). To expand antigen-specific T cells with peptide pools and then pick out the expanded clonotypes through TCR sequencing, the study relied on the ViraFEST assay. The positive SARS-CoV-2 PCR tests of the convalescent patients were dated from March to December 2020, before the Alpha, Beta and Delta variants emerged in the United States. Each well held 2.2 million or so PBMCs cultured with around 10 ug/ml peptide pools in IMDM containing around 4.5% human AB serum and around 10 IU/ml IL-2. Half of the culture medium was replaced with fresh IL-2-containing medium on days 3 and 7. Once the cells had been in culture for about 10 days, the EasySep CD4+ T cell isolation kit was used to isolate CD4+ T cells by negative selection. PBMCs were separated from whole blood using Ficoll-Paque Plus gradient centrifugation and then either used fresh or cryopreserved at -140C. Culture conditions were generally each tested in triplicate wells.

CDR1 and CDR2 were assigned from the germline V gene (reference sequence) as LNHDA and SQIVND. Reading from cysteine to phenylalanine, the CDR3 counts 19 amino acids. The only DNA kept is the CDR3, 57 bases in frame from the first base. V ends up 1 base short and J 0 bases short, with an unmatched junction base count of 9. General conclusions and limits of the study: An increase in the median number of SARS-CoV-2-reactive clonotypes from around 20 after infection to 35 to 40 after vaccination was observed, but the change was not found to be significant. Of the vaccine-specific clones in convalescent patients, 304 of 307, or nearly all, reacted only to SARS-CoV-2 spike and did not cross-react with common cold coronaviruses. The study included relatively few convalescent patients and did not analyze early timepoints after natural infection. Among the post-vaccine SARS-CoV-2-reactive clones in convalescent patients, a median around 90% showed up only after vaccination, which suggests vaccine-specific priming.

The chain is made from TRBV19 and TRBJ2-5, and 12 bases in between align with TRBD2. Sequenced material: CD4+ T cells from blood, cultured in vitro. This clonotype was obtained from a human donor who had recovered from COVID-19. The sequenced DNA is TGTGCCAGTAGTATAGGACTAGCGGGGGACCTTACTTACCAAGAGACCCAGTACTTC. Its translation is CASSIGLAGDLTYQETQYF.